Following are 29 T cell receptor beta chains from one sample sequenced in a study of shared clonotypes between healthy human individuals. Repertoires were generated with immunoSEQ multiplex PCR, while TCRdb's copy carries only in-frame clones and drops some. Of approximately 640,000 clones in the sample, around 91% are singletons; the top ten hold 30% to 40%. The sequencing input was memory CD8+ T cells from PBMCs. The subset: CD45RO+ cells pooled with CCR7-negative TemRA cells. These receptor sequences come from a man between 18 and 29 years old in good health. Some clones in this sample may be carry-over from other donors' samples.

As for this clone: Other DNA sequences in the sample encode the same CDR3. The CDR3 nucleotides read TGTGCCAGCAGTTTAATCAGGAACACTGAAGCTTTCTTT. This codes for CASSLIRNTEAFF. This chain uses TRBV27 with TRBJ1-1; D is uncertain. CDR3 length: 13 amino acids. Germline V gene sequence: CDR1 MNHEY, CDR2 SMNVEV (reference sequence). V was trimmed by 2 bases and J by 1 base, leaving 5 bases between them.

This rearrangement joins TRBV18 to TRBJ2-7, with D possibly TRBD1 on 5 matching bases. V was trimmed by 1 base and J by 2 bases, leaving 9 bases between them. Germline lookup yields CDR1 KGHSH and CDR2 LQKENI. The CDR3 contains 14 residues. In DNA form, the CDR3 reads TGTGCCAGCTCACCACGACAGCAGGCCTACGAGCAGTACTTC. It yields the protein CASSPRQQAYEQYF.

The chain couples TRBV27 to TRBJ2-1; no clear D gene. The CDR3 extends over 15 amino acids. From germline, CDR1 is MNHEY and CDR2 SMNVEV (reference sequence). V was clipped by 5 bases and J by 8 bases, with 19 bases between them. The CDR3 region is CASSTYLEASDEQFF. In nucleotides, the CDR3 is TGTGCCAGCAGTACTTACCTAGAGGCATCCGATGAGCAGTTCTTC.

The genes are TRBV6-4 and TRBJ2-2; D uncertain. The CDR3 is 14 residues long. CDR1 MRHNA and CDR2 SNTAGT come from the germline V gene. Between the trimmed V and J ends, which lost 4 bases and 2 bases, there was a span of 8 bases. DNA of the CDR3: TGTGCCAGCAGTGTCGCTTTCAACACCGGGGAGCTGTTTTTT. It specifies CASSVAFNTGELFF.

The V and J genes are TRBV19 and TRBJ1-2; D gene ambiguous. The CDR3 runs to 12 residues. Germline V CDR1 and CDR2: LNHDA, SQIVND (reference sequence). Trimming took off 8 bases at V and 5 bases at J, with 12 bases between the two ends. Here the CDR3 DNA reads TGTGCCAGTGGCACGAGTCGATATGGCTACACCTTC. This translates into CASGTSRYGYTF. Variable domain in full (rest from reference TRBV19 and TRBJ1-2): DGGITQSPKYLFRKEGQNVTLSCEQNLNHDAMYWYRQDPGQGLRLIYYSQIVNDFQKGDIAEGYSVSREKKESFPLTVTSAQKNPTAFYLCASGTSRYGYTFGSGTRLTVV.

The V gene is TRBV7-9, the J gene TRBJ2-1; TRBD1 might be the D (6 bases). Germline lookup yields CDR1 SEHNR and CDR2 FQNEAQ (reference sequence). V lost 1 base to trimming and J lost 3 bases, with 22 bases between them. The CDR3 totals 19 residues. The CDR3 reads CASSLGSRGASHLYNEQFF. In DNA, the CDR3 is TGTGCCAGCAGCTTAGGGAGCAGGGGAGCTAGTCACCTCTACAATGAGCAGTTCTTC.

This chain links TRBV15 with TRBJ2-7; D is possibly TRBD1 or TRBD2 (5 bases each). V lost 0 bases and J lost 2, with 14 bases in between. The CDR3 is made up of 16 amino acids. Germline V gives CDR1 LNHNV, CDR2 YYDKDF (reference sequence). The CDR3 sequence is CATSRDLGTLAYEQYF. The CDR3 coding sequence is TGTGCCACCAGCAGAGATCTCGGGACCTTGGCCTACGAGCAGTACTTC.

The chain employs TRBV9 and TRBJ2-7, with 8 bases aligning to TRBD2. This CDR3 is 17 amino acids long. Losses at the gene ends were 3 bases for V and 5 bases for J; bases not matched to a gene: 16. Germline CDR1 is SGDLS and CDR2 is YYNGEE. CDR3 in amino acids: CASSDSLTPGLAHEQYF. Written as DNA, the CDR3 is TGTGCCAGCAGCGATTCCCTAACCCCAGGACTAGCTCACGAGCAGTACTTC.

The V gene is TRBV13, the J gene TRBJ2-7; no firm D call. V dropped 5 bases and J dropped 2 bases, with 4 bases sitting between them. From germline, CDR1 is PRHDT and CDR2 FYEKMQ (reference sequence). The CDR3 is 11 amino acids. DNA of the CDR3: TGTGCCAGCAGCCCCACCTACGAGCAGTACTTC. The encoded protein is CASSPTYEQYF.

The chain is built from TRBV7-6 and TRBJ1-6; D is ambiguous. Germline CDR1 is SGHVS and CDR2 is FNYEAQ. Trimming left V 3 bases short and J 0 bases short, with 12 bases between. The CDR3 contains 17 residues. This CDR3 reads CASSFRAQSSYNSPLHF. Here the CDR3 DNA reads TGTGCCAGCAGCTTCCGGGCACAGAGCTCCTATAATTCACCCCTCCACTTT. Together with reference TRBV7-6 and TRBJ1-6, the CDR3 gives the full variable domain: GAGVSQSPRYKVTKRGQDVALRCDPISGHVSLYWYRQALGQGPEFLTYFNYEAQQDKSGLPNDRFSAERPEGSISTLTIQRTEQRDSAMYRCASSFRAQSSYNSPLHFGNGTRLTVT.

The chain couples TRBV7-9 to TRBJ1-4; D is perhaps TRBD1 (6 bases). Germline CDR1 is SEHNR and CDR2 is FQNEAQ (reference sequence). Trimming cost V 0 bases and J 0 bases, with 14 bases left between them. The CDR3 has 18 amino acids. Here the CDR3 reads CASSLARGGQTTNEKLFF. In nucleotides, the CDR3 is TGTGCCAGCAGCTTAGCGCGGGGGGGACAAACAACTAATGAAAAACTGTTTTTT.

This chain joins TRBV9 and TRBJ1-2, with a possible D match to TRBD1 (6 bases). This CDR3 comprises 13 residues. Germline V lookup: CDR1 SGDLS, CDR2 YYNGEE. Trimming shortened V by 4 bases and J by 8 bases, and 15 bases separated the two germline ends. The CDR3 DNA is TGTGCCAGCAGCTCGGGGGGCCCAGGGGGCTACACCTTC. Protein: CASSSGGPGGYTF.

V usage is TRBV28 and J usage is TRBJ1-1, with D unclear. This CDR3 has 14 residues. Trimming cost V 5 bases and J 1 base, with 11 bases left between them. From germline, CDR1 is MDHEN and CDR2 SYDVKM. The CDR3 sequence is CASSTGGENTEAFF. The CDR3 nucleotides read TGTGCCAGCAGTACCGGCGGGGAGAACACTGAAGCTTTCTTT. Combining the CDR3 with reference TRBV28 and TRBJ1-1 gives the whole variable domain DVKVTQSSRYLVKRTGEKVFLECVQDMDHENMFWYRQDPGLGLRLIYFSYDVKMKEKGDIPEGYSVSREKKERFSLILESASTNQTSMYLCASSTGGENTEAFFGQGTRLTVV.

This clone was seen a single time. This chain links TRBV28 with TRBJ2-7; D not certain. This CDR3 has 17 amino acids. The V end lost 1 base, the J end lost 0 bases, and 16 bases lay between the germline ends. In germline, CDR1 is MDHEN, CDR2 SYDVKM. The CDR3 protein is CASSLSKVLTLSYEQYF. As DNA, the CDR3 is TGTGCCAGCAGTTTATCCAAGGTTCTAACCCTCTCCTACGAGCAGTACTTC.

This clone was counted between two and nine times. In nucleotides, the CDR3 is TGTGCCAGCCGGGGGTACGAAGCTTTCTTT. As protein: CASRGYEAFF. J is TRBJ1-1 and V is TRBV19; D is possibly TRBD1 (5 bases). CDR1 and CDR2 (germline): LNHDA, SQIVND (reference sequence). V was trimmed by 9 bases and J by 8 bases, leaving 10 bases between them. The CDR3 contains 10 residues. The full variable domain, in which reference TRBV19 and TRBJ1-1 provide the parts outside the CDR3, is DGGITQSPKYLFRKEGQNVTLSCEQNLNHDAMYWYRQDPGQGLRLIYYSQIVNDFQKGDIAEGYSVSREKKESFPLTVTSAQKNPTAFYLCASRGYEAFFGQGTRLTVV.

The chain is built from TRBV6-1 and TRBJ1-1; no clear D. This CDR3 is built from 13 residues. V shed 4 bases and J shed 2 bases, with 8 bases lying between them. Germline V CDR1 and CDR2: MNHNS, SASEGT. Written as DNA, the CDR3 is TGTGCCAGCAGTGGCAGGATCAACACTGAAGCTTTCTTT. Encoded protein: CASSGRINTEAFF.

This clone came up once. CDR3 sequence: CASHGQDPTGELFF. Here the CDR3 DNA reads TGTGCCAGCCACGGACAGGACCCCACCGGGGAGCTGTTTTTT. The genes are TRBV6-5 and TRBJ2-2, with 7 bases lining up with TRBD1. Trimming took 8 bases from V and 4 from J; bases not matched to a gene: 7. Germline CDR1 MNHEY, CDR2 SVGAGI. This CDR3 is built from 14 residues.

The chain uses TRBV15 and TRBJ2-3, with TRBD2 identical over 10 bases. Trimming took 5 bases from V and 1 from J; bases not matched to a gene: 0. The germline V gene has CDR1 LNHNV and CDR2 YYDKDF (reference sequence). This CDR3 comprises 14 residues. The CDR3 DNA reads TGTGCCACCAGCCTAGCGGGAGGCACAGATACGCAGTATTTT. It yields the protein CATSLAGGTDTQYF.

DNA of the CDR3: TGCGCCAGCAGCCAAGGGGGACTGTCGTCCTACGAGCAGTACTTC. It yields the protein CASSQGGLSSYEQYF. J is TRBJ2-7 and V is TRBV4-3; possible D gene TRBD2, 6 bases. In germline, CDR1 is LGHNA, CDR2 YSLEER. With 1 base removed from V and 1 base from J, the gap between germline ends came to 11 bases. The CDR3 is 15 amino acids.

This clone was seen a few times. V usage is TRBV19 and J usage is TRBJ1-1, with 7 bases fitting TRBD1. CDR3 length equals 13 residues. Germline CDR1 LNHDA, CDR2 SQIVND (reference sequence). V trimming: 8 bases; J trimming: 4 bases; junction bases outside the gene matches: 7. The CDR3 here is CASRPGGVTEAFF. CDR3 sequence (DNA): TGTGCCAGTCGCCCAGGGGGAGTCACTGAAGCTTTCTTT.

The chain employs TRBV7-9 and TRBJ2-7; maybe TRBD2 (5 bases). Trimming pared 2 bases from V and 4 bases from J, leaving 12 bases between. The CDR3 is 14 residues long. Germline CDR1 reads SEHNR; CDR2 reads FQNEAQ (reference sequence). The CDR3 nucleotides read TGTGCCAGCAGCTTAAAGGAGGAGTGGTACGAGCAGTACTTC. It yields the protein CASSLKEEWYEQYF.

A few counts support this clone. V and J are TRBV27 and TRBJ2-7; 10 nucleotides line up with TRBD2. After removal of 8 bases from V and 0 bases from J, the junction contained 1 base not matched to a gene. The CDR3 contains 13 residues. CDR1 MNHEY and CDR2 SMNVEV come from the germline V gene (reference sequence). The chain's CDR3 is CASGTSVSYEQYF. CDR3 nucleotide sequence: TGTGCCAGCGGGACTAGCGTCTCCTACGAGCAGTACTTC.

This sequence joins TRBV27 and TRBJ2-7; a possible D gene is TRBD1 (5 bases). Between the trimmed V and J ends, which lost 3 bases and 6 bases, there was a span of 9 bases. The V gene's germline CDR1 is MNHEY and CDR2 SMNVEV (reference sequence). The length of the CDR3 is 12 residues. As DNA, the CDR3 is TGTGCCAGCAGTTTCCCAGGGCGCGAGCAGTACTTC. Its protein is CASSFPGREQYF.

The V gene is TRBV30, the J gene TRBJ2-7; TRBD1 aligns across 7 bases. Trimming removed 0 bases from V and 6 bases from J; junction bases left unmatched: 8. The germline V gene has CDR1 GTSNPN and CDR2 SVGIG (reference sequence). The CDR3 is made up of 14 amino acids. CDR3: CAWSVHRGWSEQYF. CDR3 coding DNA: TGTGCCTGGAGTGTTCACAGGGGCTGGAGCGAGCAGTACTTC. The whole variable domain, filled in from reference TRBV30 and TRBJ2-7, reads SQTIHQWPATLVQPVGSPLSLECTVEGTSNPNLYWYRQAAGRGLQLLFYSVGIGQISSEVPQNLSASRPQDRQFILSSKKLLLSDSGFYLCAWSVHRGWSEQYFGPGTRLTVT.

The CDR3 loop is CASSLFRTGSTDTQYF. The CDR3 DNA sequence: TGTGCCAGCAGCCTATTCCGGACAGGTAGCACAGATACGCAGTATTTT. J is TRBJ2-3 and V is TRBV28; TRBD1 matches 7 bases. In germline, CDR1 is MDHEN, CDR2 SYDVKM. V shed 6 bases, J shed 0 bases, and the junction held 9 bases outside the gene matches. CDR3 size: 16 residues.

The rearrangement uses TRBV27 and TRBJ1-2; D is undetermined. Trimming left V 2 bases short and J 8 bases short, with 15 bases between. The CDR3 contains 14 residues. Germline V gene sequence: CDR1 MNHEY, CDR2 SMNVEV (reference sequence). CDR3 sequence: CASSLKVSVFGYTF. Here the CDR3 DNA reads TGTGCCAGCAGTTTAAAGGTTTCAGTCTTCGGCTACACCTTC.

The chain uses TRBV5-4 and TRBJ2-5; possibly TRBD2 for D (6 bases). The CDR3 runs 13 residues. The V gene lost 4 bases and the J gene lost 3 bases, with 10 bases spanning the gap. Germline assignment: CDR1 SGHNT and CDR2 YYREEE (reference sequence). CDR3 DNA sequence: TGTGCCAGCAGCACCCCGGGGGAAGAGACCCAGTACTTC. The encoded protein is CASSTPGEETQYF.

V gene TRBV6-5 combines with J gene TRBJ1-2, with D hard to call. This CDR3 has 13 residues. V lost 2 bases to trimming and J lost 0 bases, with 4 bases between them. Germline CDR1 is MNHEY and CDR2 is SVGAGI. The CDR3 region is CASSYMSNYGYTF. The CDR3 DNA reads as TGTGCCAGCAGTTACATGTCTAACTATGGCTACACCTTC.

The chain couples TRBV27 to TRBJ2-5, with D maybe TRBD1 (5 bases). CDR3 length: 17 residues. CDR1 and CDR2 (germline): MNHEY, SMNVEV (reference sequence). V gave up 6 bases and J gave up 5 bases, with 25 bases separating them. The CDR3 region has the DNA TGTGCCAGCAGCTATGCGCCCGCTACTACCGCAGGGGAGACCCAGTACTTC. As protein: CASSYAPATTAGETQYF.